Listed below are T cell receptor beta chains from one sample, sequenced in a study of blood T cell repertoires in COVID-19. TCRdb's table, derived via immunoSEQ multiplex PCR, lists solely in-frame clones and lacks some. The data hold 150,000 to 200,000 clones, with 65% to 85% observed a single time. The sequencing sample was made of PBMCs or T cells enriched from blood (not recorded which). Source of these receptors: a middle-aged man who had recovered from COVID-19. The CDR3 runs from the conserved cysteine through the conserved F or W. The order of the fields is clone size, V gene, D gene, J gene, CDR3 protein, CDR3 DNA. D genes are given only for firm matches. Size is omitted from some rows. Given values are once, few, many or a class for expanded clones.

NA	TRBV10-2	NA	TRBJ1-6	CASLGSKEYSPLHF	TGCGCCAGCCTCGGCAGTAAGGAGTATTCACCCCTCCACTTT
NA	TRBV5-8	NA	TRBJ2-5	CASSLFAIETQYF	TGTGCCAGCAGCTTGTTTGCTATTGAGACCCAGTACTTC
NA	TRBV18	NA	TRBJ1-6	CASSPQGIGSPLHF	TGTGCCAGCTCACCCCAGGGGATAGGTTCACCCCTCCACTTT
few	TRBV9	NA	TRBJ1-2	CASSEDSYGYTF	TGTGCCAGCAGCGAGGACAGCTATGGCTACACCTTC
once	TRBV11-1	TRBD2	TRBJ2-1	CASSLGGGPYNEQFF	TGTGCCAGCAGCTTAGGCGGGGGGCCCTACAATGAGCAGTTCTTC
many	TRBV19	NA	TRBJ1-5	CASSTTPGFTGGPQHF	TGTGCCAGTAGTACTACACCGGGCTTTACGGGGGGTCCCCAGCATTTT
once	TRBV7-3	NA	TRBJ2-2	CASSPIADNTGELFF	TGTGCCAGCAGCCCCATAGCGGATAACACCGGGGAGCTGTTTTTT
few	TRBV5-1	TRBD2	TRBJ2-2	CASSSGTSGGETGELFF	TGCGCCAGCAGCTCTGGGACTAGCGGGGGAGAAACCGGGGAGCTGTTTTTT
NA	TRBV3-1/TRBV3-2	NA	TRBJ2-3	CASSQDPTTDTQYF	TGTGCCAGCAGCCAAGATCCCACAACAGATACGCAGTATTTT
NA	TRBV27	TRBD2	TRBJ2-1	CASSPQLAGGQNEQFF	TGTGCCAGCAGTCCCCAACTAGCGGGGGGGCAGAATGAGCAGTTCTTC
NA	TRBV5-8	TRBD1	TRBJ1-5	CASSPWEQGVYSNQPQHF	TGTGCCAGCAGCCCCTGGGAACAGGGGGTTTATAGCAATCAGCCCCAGCATTTT
NA	TRBV5-6	NA	TRBJ2-2	CASSPAGGAGELFF	TGTGCCAGCAGCCCCGCCGGGGGAGCCGGGGAGCTGTTTTTT
NA	TRBV12-5	NA	TRBJ1-5	CASALDGYSNQPQHF	TGTGCTAGTGCCCTAGACGGTTATAGCAATCAGCCCCAGCATTTT
NA	TRBV19	NA	TRBJ1-2	CASGRDRNDYGYTF	TGTGCCAGTGGACGGGATCGAAATGACTATGGCTACACCTTC
NA	TRBV10-3	NA	TRBJ1-2	CAISESQAYTF	TGTGCCATCAGTGAGTCGCAGGCCTACACCTTC
NA	TRBV18	NA	TRBJ2-7	CASSPARQNEQYF	TGTGCCAGCTCACCAGCACGTCAGAACGAGCAGTACTTC
NA	TRBV12-3/TRBV12-4	NA	TRBJ2-3	CASSESVLVQYF	TGTGCCAGTAGCGAATCGGTCCTGGTGCAGTATTTT
NA	TRBV7-9	NA	TRBJ1-1	CASRLSGQNTEAFF	TGTGCCAGCAGACTATCCGGACAGAACACTGAAGCTTTCTTT
NA	TRBV10-3	NA	TRBJ1-3	CAISESNGISGNTIYF	TGTGCCATCAGTGAGTCGAACGGGATCTCTGGAAACACCATATATTTT
NA	TRBV15	TRBD1	TRBJ2-5	CATSGPGTGQETQYF	TGTGCCACCAGCGGGCCAGGGACAGGACAAGAGACCCAGTACTTC
NA	TRBV6-4	TRBD1	TRBJ2-5	CASSVGQGGYQETQYF	TGTGCCAGCAGCGTGGGACAGGGAGGGTACCAAGAGACCCAGTACTTC
NA	TRBV5-1	NA	TRBJ1-3	CASSLGTAGNTIYF	TGCGCCAGCAGCTTGGGCACGGCTGGAAACACCATATATTTT
few	TRBV21-1	NA	TRBJ2-5	CASRLAGQETQYF	TGTGCCAGCAGACTAGCGGGACAAGAGACCCAGTACTTC
NA	TRBV5-1	TRBD1	TRBJ1-1	CASTQGVNTEAFF	TGCGCCAGCACCCAGGGGGTTAACACTGAAGCTTTCTTT
NA	TRBV14	TRBD1	TRBJ1-2	CASSPFGTGVDYYGYTF	TGTGCCAGCAGCCCATTCGGGACAGGGGTGGACTACTATGGCTACACCTTC
NA	TRBV3-1/TRBV3-2	TRBD1	TRBJ2-2	CASSRGQETGELFF	TGTGCCAGCAGCCGGGGACAGGAAACCGGGGAGCTGTTTTTT
NA	TRBV5-1	TRBD2	TRBJ2-1	CASSLVAGRNEQFF	TGCGCCAGCAGCTTGGTAGCGGGGAGAAATGAGCAGTTCTTC
NA	TRBV27	TRBD2	TRBJ2-3	CASMRRGATTDTQYF	TGTGCCAGCATGAGGCGGGGGGCCACCACAGATACGCAGTATTTT
NA	TRBV3-1/TRBV3-2	NA	TRBJ1-4	CASSPLEAGKLFF	TGTGCCAGCAGCCCGCTAGAAGCGGGAAAACTGTTTTTT